The 8 T cell receptor beta chains below were found in one sample sequenced in a study of T cells in women clearing cervical HPV infection. Only in-frame clones appear in the TCRdb table, and some are missing; sequencing was by immunoSEQ multiplex PCR. This repertoire includes around 30,000 clones. The sequenced sample consisted of blood buffy coat. The receptors here all came from a woman aged 18 to 75 with a cervical HPV16 infection that either progressed to CIN3+ or cleared (not recorded which).

A remark on this clone: The CDR3 end falls 3 residues outside the read, so it is completed with the germline J gene. The gene calls are TRBV11-2 and TRBJ2-7; D unresolved. With 5 bases removed from V and 6 bases from J, the gap between germline ends came to 8 bases. CDR3 length equals 11 residues. Germline CDR1 and CDR2: SGHAT and FQNNGV. This chain's CDR3 is CASSLRSEQYF. The DNA read from the CDR3 is TGTGCCAGCAGCCTTCGCAGCGAG.

As regards this clone: The read stops 3 residues short of the end of the CDR3; the missing end is completed from the germline J gene. The J gene is TRBJ2-7, the V gene TRBV7-2; 11 bases align to TRBD1. Germline-derived CDR1 and CDR2 are SGHTA and FQGNSA. V was clipped by 5 bases and J by 6 bases; unmatched bases: 6. The CDR3 spans 14 residues. The sequenced part of the CDR3 DNA is TGTGCCAGCAGCCCCGGGACAGGGGGGGGCGAG. It specifies CASSPGTGGGE. The whole CDR3 region reads CASSPGTGGGEQYF.

On this clone itself: The CDR3 extends 3 residues past the end of the read, so its final part is completed from the germline J gene. The chain combines TRBV2 with TRBJ1-2, with TRBD1 matching over 9 bases. In germline, CDR1 is SNHLY, CDR2 FYNNEI. The CDR3 runs to 13 residues. The part of the CDR3 DNA that was read is TGTGCCAGCAGTGGGGGACAGGGTTTAAGC. This encodes CASSGGQGLS. The entire CDR3 reads CASSGGQGLSYTF.

Remarks on this clone: The read ends 3 residues early relative to the CDR3; the germline J gene fills the gap. This rearrangement joins TRBV5-8 to TRBJ2-5; a possible D gene is TRBD1 (5 bases). The CDR3 length is 14 residues. Looked up from germline, CDR1 is SGHTS and CDR2 is YDEGEE. Trimming removed 2 bases from V and 2 bases from J, with 10 bases in between. This CDR3 reads CASSLEDRQETQYF. The sequenced part of the CDR3 DNA is TGTGCCAGCAGCTTAGAAGACAGACAAGAGACC.

To note about this clone: The read is 3 residues too short to cover the CDR3 end, so that end is filled in from the germline J gene. The chain carries TRBV30 and TRBJ2-5, with D possibly TRBD1 on 7 matching bases. This CDR3 spans 13 amino acids. V was pared by 8 bases and J by 5 bases, with 18 bases between. Germline assignment: CDR1 GTSNPN and CDR2 SVGIG (reference sequence). The sequenced CDR3 bases are TGTGCCCGGCCAGGGGGGTCTAGGGAGACC. Its protein is CARPGGSRET. The complete CDR3 sequence is CARPGGSRETQYF.

Turning to this clone: The read is 3 residues too short to cover the CDR3 end, so that end is filled in from the germline J gene. The rearrangement joins TRBV18 to TRBJ2-3, with 9 bases fitting TRBD2. Germline CDR1 reads KGHSH; CDR2 reads LQKENI. The CDR3 runs 14 residues. Partial CDR3 DNA: TGTGCCAGCTCAGAGGGACTAGCCCAAGAGACG. This codes for CASSEGLAQET. The CDR3 reads in full as CASSEGLAQETQYF.

With regard to this clone: The read comes to an end 3 residues before the CDR3 does, leaving the germline J gene to fill in the end. The chain uses TRBV2 and TRBJ2-3; TRBD2 matches 7 bases. From germline, CDR1 is SNHLY and CDR2 FYNNEI. This CDR3 spans 13 amino acids. CDR3 amino acids: CASRAGEVETQYF. The sequenced part of the CDR3 DNA is TGTGCCAGCAGGGCGGGAGAGGTTGAGACG.

About this clone: Read data end 3 residues before the CDR3 end; the end is taken from the germline J gene. The chain is built from TRBV2 and TRBJ1-2, with D possibly being TRBD1 (5 bases). Trimming cost V 7 bases and J 4 bases, with 10 bases left between them. Germline CDR1 is SNHLY and CDR2 is FYNNEI. This CDR3 spans 12 amino acids. The CDR3 sequence is CASTRATYGYTF. The CDR3 DNA, read in part, is TGTGCCAGCACCAGGGCGACCTATGGC. Looking up the rest from reference TRBV2 and TRBJ1-2 gives the full variable domain: EPEVTQTPSHQVTQMGQEVILRCVPISNHLYFYWYRQILGQKVEFLVSFYNNEISEKSEIFDDQFSVERPDGSNFTLKIRSTKLEDSAMYFCASTRATYGYTFGSGTRLTVV.